Following are 22 T cell receptor beta chains from one sample sequenced in a study of cytotoxic CD8 clonotypes in ibrutinib-treated CLL. TCRdb's copy holds only in-frame clones and misses some; the assay was immunoSEQ multiplex PCR. The sample holds more than 300,000 clones, almost 80% seen once. This specimen was PBMCs, taken before ibrutinib treatment. These receptors came from a human donor with chronic lymphocytic leukemia.

V is TRBV4-2 and J is TRBJ1-6; 10 nucleotides match TRBD1. Germline values: CDR1 LGHNA, CDR2 YNFKEQ. After removal of 1 base from V and 4 bases from J, the junction contained 10 bases not matched to a gene. CDR3 size: 19 residues. CDR3 loop: CASSQADGTGDKYNSPLHF. The DNA of the CDR3 is TGTGCCAGCAGCCAAGCAGACGGGACAGGGGACAAATATAATTCACCCCTCCACTTT.

The rearrangement links TRBV4-2 to TRBJ2-5; 10 bases match TRBD1. The CDR3 is 17 residues long. Per germline, CDR1 LGHNA and CDR2 YNFKEQ. Germline trimming cut 3 bases from V and 2 bases from J; bases unmatched to any gene: 9. The CDR3 here is CASSHGRRDRGQETQYF. Written as DNA, the CDR3 is TGTGCCAGCAGCCATGGACGCCGGGACAGGGGACAAGAGACCCAGTACTTC.

This chain links TRBV28 with TRBJ2-7, with D perhaps TRBD1 or TRBD2 (6 bases each). This CDR3 contains 16 residues. Germline-derived CDR1 and CDR2 are MDHEN and SYDVKM. V lost 5 bases, J lost 0 bases, and 17 bases lay in between. The DNA of the CDR3 is TGTGCCAGCAGTCGGACCGGGGGCCCCTACTCCTACGAGCAGTACTTC. Amino acid sequence: CASSRTGGPYSYEQYF.

This clone occurred a few times. The rearrangement joins TRBV7-3 to TRBJ1-1, with D tentatively TRBD1 (5 bases). The CDR3 runs to 14 residues. The germline V gene has CDR1 SGHTA and CDR2 FQGTGA. The V end was cut by 3 bases, the J end by 1 base, with 9 bases between. The CDR3 coding sequence is TGTGCCAGCAGCTTCGGGACTCCGAACACTGAAGCTTTCTTT. It codes for CASSFGTPNTEAFF.

This clone was recorded a few times. The chain combines TRBV6-5 with TRBJ2-5; a possible D gene is TRBD1 (6 bases). This CDR3 spans 15 amino acids. The germline gives CDR1 MNHEY, CDR2 SVGAGI. V lost 4 bases, J lost 4 bases, and 16 bases lay in between. The CDR3 DNA sequence: TGTGCCAGCAGTTGGGGCCCAGGGGTTTTAGAGACCCAGTACTTC. Translated: CASSWGPGVLETQYF.

The gene calls are TRBV29-1 and TRBJ1-1; D unclear. With 0 bases removed from V and 7 bases from J, the gap between germline ends came to 3 bases. Germline-derived CDR1 and CDR2 are SQVTM and ANQGSEA. The CDR3 sequence is 10 residues long. DNA of the CDR3: TGCAGCGTTGAAGATTTTGAAGCTTTCTTT. Amino acid sequence: CSVEDFEAFF.

The V call is TRBV5-1, the J call TRBJ2-5; 11 nucleotides line up with TRBD1. V trimming: 1 base; J trimming: 4 bases; junction bases outside the gene matches: 3. Germline CDR1 is SGHRS and CDR2 is YFSETQ. CDR3 length equals 15 residues. CDR3 protein: CASSLTGTGGETQYF. Written as DNA, the CDR3 is TGCGCCAGCAGCTTGACCGGGACAGGGGGAGAGACCCAGTACTTC.

This clone showed up just once. This chain joins TRBV27 and TRBJ2-5; 8 nucleotides line up with TRBD1. Per germline, CDR1 MNHEY and CDR2 SMNVEV (reference sequence). The CDR3 is made up of 15 amino acids. V dropped 3 bases and J dropped 5; count of bases not matched to a gene: 8. The DNA of the CDR3 is TGTGCCAGCAGTTTGGAGCAGGGGGCAGGGGAGACCCAGTACTTC. As protein: CASSLEQGAGETQYF.

This clone was found a few times. This chain links TRBV30 with TRBJ1-4; 8 positions agree with TRBD1. Germline CDR1 reads GTSNPN; CDR2 reads SVGIG (reference sequence). Losses at the gene ends were 3 bases for V and 4 bases for J; bases not matched to a gene: 19. The CDR3 length is 19 residues. The CDR3 is CAWSETLGQAFNLNEKLFF. The CDR3 DNA is TGTGCCTGGAGCGAAACCTTGGGACAGGCGTTCAACCTTAATGAAAAACTGTTTTTT.

The gene calls are TRBV7-3 and TRBJ2-3; 7 bases are a match to TRBD2. V trimming: 2 bases; J trimming: 0 bases; junction bases outside the gene matches: 2. CDR1 and CDR2 (germline): SGHTA, FQGTGA. The CDR3 length is 15 residues. This CDR3 is CASSLAGVSTDTQYF. CDR3 nucleotides: TGTGCCAGCAGCTTAGCGGGAGTGAGCACAGATACGCAGTATTTT.

This clone came up a few times. This chain links TRBV6-1 with TRBJ2-7; D remains ambiguous. The germline V gene encodes CDR1 MNHNS and CDR2 SASEGT. V was cut by 2 bases and J by 4 bases, with 6 bases left in between. The CDR3 has 12 amino acids. Here the CDR3 DNA reads TGTGCCAGCAGTGAACGCAATTACGAGCAGTACTTC. It codes for CASSERNYEQYF.

This clone was seen once. J is TRBJ2-7 and V is TRBV30; no reliable D call. Germline-derived CDR1 and CDR2 are GTSNPN and SVGIG (reference sequence). Trimming removed 3 bases from V and 0 bases from J, with 9 bases in between. There are 13 residues in the CDR3. The CDR3 DNA is TGTGCCTGGAGCACATACAACTCCTACGAGCAGTACTTC. This translates into CAWSTYNSYEQYF. Using reference TRBV30 and TRBJ2-7 for the parts outside the CDR3, the full variable domain is SQTIHQWPATLVQPVGSPLSLECTVEGTSNPNLYWYRQAAGRGLQLLFYSVGIGQISSEVPQNLSASRPQDRQFILSSKKLLLSDSGFYLCAWSTYNSYEQYFGPGTRLTVT.

Only one count was recorded for this clone. This chain joins TRBV11-2 and TRBJ2-7; 10 bases align to TRBD2. The CDR3 runs 17 residues. Germline CDR1 SGHAT, CDR2 FQNNGV. The V and J ends lost 3 bases and 6 bases, in that order; junction bases with no gene match: 14. CDR3 sequence: CASSFGLSLSGRFEQYF. The DNA of the CDR3 is TGTGCCAGCAGCTTTGGACTCTCCCTTAGCGGGAGGTTCGAGCAGTACTTC.

The chain links TRBV14 to TRBJ2-1; TRBD1 matches 8 bases. V lost 2 bases and J lost 9; bases outside the gene matches: 9. This CDR3 region has 15 residues. The V gene's germline CDR1 is SGHDN and CDR2 FVKESK. The DNA of the CDR3 is TGTGCCAGCAGCCAATTTAACAGGGGGAACTTTGAGCAGTTCTTC. This gives the protein CASSQFNRGNFEQFF.

The rearrangement links TRBV20-1 to TRBJ1-2, with D maybe TRBD1 (5 bases). CDR3 length: 10 amino acids. The ends were cut back, 6 bases at V and 6 bases at J, with 8 bases in the middle. The V gene's germline CDR1 is DFQATT and CDR2 SNEGSKA (reference sequence). CDR3 in DNA: TGCAGTGCCCCCAGGGATGGCTACACCTTC. This sequence encodes CSAPRDGYTF.

Only one count was recorded for this clone. J is TRBJ2-1 and V is TRBV30; D call uncertain. Per the germline V gene, CDR1 is GTSNPN and CDR2 is SVGIG (reference sequence). V dropped 6 bases and J dropped 10 bases, with 10 bases sitting between them. The CDR3 sequence is 10 residues long. The CDR3 nucleotides are TGTGCCTGCTCATTTAACGAGCAGTTCTTC. Translated, it gives CACSFNEQFF.

The chain has TRBV7-2 and TRBJ2-5; TRBD2 aligns across 9 bases. V was pared by 6 bases and J by 2 bases, with 4 bases of the junction left unmatched. The CDR3 contains 14 residues. CDR1 and CDR2 (germline): SGHTA, FQGNSA. The CDR3 here is CASSRGLAQETQYF. The CDR3 DNA follows: TGTGCCAGCAGTCGCGGACTAGCGCAAGAGACCCAGTACTTC.

The chain recombines TRBV9 with TRBJ1-2; TRBD1 agrees at 9 bases. CDR1 and CDR2 (germline): SGDLS, YYNGEE. The V and J ends lost 5 bases and 0 bases, in that order; junction bases with no gene match: 2. The CDR3 consists of 14 residues. The CDR3 sequence is CASSTGGSNYGYTF. The CDR3 DNA reads as TGTGCCAGCAGTACAGGGGGCTCTAACTATGGCTACACCTTC. Filled out from reference TRBV9 and TRBJ1-2, the complete variable domain reads DSGVTQTPKHLITATGQRVTLRCSPRSGDLSVYWYQQSLDQGLQFLIQYYNGEERAKGNILERFSAQQFPDLHSELNLSSLELGDSALYFCASSTGGSNYGYTFGSGTRLTVV.

The sample holds one count of this clone. The V gene is TRBV2, the J gene TRBJ1-1, with D unresolved. In germline, CDR1 is SNHLY, CDR2 FYNNEI. The CDR3 is 11 amino acids. The germline V and J ends were trimmed by 8 bases and 5 bases, with 9 bases remaining between them. DNA of the CDR3: TGTGCCAGCGAAGTGAGGACTGAAGCTTTCTTT. Its translation: CASEVRTEAFF.

The rearrangement joins TRBV11-2 to TRBJ2-7; 8 nucleotides align to TRBD2. Germline CDR1 reads SGHAT; CDR2 reads FQNNGV. This CDR3 comprises 16 residues. V trimming: 3 bases; J trimming: 5 bases; junction bases outside the gene matches: 12. The CDR3 nucleotides are TGTGCCAGCAGCTTGTCAGCCCCGGGACTAGGTCACGAGCAGTACTTC. Protein sequence: CASSLSAPGLGHEQYF.

This clone appeared once. The chain has TRBV19 and TRBJ1-6, with D unclear. CDR3 size: 15 residues. Trimming removed 6 bases at V and 7 bases at J, with 16 bases between. Germline CDR1 reads LNHDA; CDR2 reads SQIVND (reference sequence). Here the CDR3 reads CASRPRGNTNSPLHF. Here the CDR3 DNA reads TGTGCCAGTAGGCCCCGCGGGAATACCAATTCACCCCTCCACTTT.

V gene TRBV11-2 combines with J gene TRBJ1-1; D ambiguous. Germline CDR1 reads SGHAT; CDR2 reads FQNNGV. The V end was cut by 5 bases, the J end by 1 base, with 23 bases between. The CDR3 runs 18 residues. The CDR3 protein is CASSPYPSAIRENTEAFF. The CDR3 DNA sequence: TGTGCCAGCAGCCCTTACCCGTCGGCTATAAGGGAGAACACTGAAGCTTTCTTT.